This is a list of T cell receptor beta chains from one sample in a study of beta chain features in type 1 diabetes. Profiling relied on immunoSEQ multiplex PCR, and the TCRdb table lists in-frame clones only, not all of them. The table has about 170,000 clones, roughly 8% seen once; the top ten hold approximately 0.5%. Material: central memory CD4+ T cells from blood. The receptors derive from a man aged 18 to 30 with type 1 diabetes. CDR3s include the opening cysteine and the closing phenylalanine or tryptophan. The order of the fields is V gene, J gene, clone size, D gene, CDR3 DNA, CDR3 protein. A D gene is named only where the DNA matches it firmly. A clone size is listed for some rows: how often the clone was seen (once, few, many), or a class if it is expanded.

v_gene: TRBV28
j_gene: TRBJ1-5
abundance: few
d_gene: NA
CDR3nt: TGTGCCAGCACAAACAGGGTTCAGCCCCAGCATTTT
CDR3aa: CASTNRVQPQHF

v_gene: TRBV2
j_gene: TRBJ2-2
abundance: NA
d_gene: TRBD1
CDR3nt: TGTGCCAGCAGTATACAGGGGTACACCGGGGAGCTGTTTTTT
CDR3aa: CASSIQGYTGELFF

v_gene: TRBV18
j_gene: TRBJ2-6
abundance: NA
d_gene: TRBD1
CDR3nt: TGTGCCAGCTCACCCGGGACAGGCCAGTCCGTCCTGACTTTC
CDR3aa: CASSPGTGQSVLTF

v_gene: TRBV7-2
j_gene: TRBJ2-1
abundance: few
d_gene: NA
CDR3nt: TGTGCCAGCAGTCGTAGCAGGGGTGGCCAATACAATGAGCAGTTCTTC
CDR3aa: CASSRSRGGQYNEQFF

v_gene: TRBV19
j_gene: TRBJ2-2
abundance: few
d_gene: NA
CDR3nt: TGTGCCAGTAGTATGTCGCAGGGGTACACCGGGGAGCTGTTTTTT
CDR3aa: CASSMSQGYTGELFF

v_gene: TRBV10-3
j_gene: TRBJ2-7
abundance: NA
d_gene: NA
CDR3nt: TGTGCCATCAGTGCCCTGGACGGGATTACCTACGAGCAGTACTTC
CDR3aa: CAISALDGITYEQYF

v_gene: TRBV7-9
j_gene: TRBJ2-2
abundance: NA
d_gene: TRBD1
CDR3nt: TGTGCCGGACAGGGTATGAGAGCCGGGGAGCTGTTTTTT
CDR3aa: CAGQGMRAGELFF

v_gene: TRBV5-1
j_gene: TRBJ2-7
abundance: NA
d_gene: TRBD2
CDR3nt: TGCGCCAGCAGATCTACTAGCGGGACGATTTACGAGCAGTACTTC
CDR3aa: CASRSTSGTIYEQYF

v_gene: TRBV2
j_gene: TRBJ1-2
abundance: NA
d_gene: NA
CDR3nt: TGTGCCAGCAGTTGGGGGGAGTTTGGCTACACCTTC
CDR3aa: CASSWGEFGYTF

v_gene: TRBV5-1
j_gene: TRBJ2-7
abundance: NA
d_gene: TRBD1
CDR3nt: TGCGCCAGCAGCCCCACCCGACAGGGCTACGAGCAGTACTTC
CDR3aa: CASSPTRQGYEQYF

v_gene: TRBV7-9
j_gene: TRBJ2-1
abundance: few
d_gene: TRBD2
CDR3nt: TGTGCCAGCAGCTTAGAAGCGGGAGATAGTGAGCAGTTCTTC
CDR3aa: CASSLEAGDSEQFF

v_gene: TRBV14
j_gene: TRBJ1-2
abundance: many
d_gene: NA
CDR3nt: TGTGCCAGCAGCCATCGGGGGAACTATGGCTACACCTTC
CDR3aa: CASSHRGNYGYTF

v_gene: TRBV18
j_gene: TRBJ2-1
abundance: few
d_gene: TRBD1
CDR3nt: TGTGCCAGCTCACCAACAGGGGCTAGCTCCTACAATGAGCAGTTCTTC
CDR3aa: CASSPTGASSYNEQFF

v_gene: TRBV2
j_gene: TRBJ2-3
abundance: NA
d_gene: NA
CDR3nt: TGTGCCAGCAGTTCTAGCCCCGGCACAGATACGCAGTATTTT
CDR3aa: CASSSSPGTDTQYF

v_gene: TRBV9
j_gene: TRBJ2-1
abundance: few
d_gene: TRBD2
CDR3nt: TGTGCCAGCAGCGGCGGGACTACCTACAATGAGCAGTTCTTC
CDR3aa: CASSGGTTYNEQFF

v_gene: TRBV7-9
j_gene: TRBJ1-1
abundance: few
d_gene: NA
CDR3nt: TGTGCCAGCAATAGAGAAAAGAACACTGAAGCTTTCTTT
CDR3aa: CASNREKNTEAFF

v_gene: TRBV6-1
j_gene: TRBJ2-5
abundance: few
d_gene: NA
CDR3nt: TGTGCCAGCAGCAGAACGGGGGAGACCCAGTACTTC
CDR3aa: CASSRTGETQYF

v_gene: TRBV15
j_gene: TRBJ2-3
abundance: NA
d_gene: TRBD1
CDR3nt: TGTGCCACCAGCCCCGGGACAGCCGGCACAGATACGCAGTATTTT
CDR3aa: CATSPGTAGTDTQYF

v_gene: TRBV11-2
j_gene: TRBJ1-6
abundance: NA
d_gene: NA
CDR3nt: TGTGCCAGCAGCGCAGGGTGGGGCAATTCACCCCTCCACTTT
CDR3aa: CASSAGWGNSPLHF

v_gene: TRBV7-9
j_gene: TRBJ1-1
abundance: NA
d_gene: NA
CDR3nt: TGTGCCAGCACCCGTGAGGTCGGCACTGAAGCTTTCTTT
CDR3aa: CASTREVGTEAFF

v_gene: TRBV7-9
j_gene: TRBJ2-5
abundance: NA
d_gene: NA
CDR3nt: TGTGCCAGCAGCACCCAGGGGGGCGGACATTTCCAAGAGACCCAGTACTTC
CDR3aa: CASSTQGGGHFQETQYF

v_gene: TRBV28
j_gene: TRBJ1-2
abundance: few
d_gene: TRBD1
CDR3nt: TGTGCCAGCAGTTTACCAGGGGGTGGGGGCTACACCTTC
CDR3aa: CASSLPGGGGYTF

v_gene: TRBV5-1
j_gene: TRBJ2-7
abundance: few
d_gene: NA
CDR3nt: TGCGCCAGCAGCTTCTCAACCGGGATCACGCGGGAGCAGTACTTC
CDR3aa: CASSFSTGITREQYF

v_gene: TRBV30
j_gene: TRBJ2-3
abundance: NA
d_gene: NA
CDR3nt: TGTGCCTGGAGTTCAGAGGGTACGCAGTATTTT
CDR3aa: CAWSSEGTQYF

v_gene: TRBV10-3
j_gene: TRBJ1-1
abundance: NA
d_gene: NA
CDR3nt: TGTGCCATCGAGCGGCAGAAGAACACTGAAGCTTTCTTT
CDR3aa: CAIERQKNTEAFF

v_gene: TRBV18
j_gene: TRBJ1-5
abundance: NA
d_gene: TRBD1
CDR3nt: TGTGCCAGCTCACCCCGGGGCAGGGGGTATGGTGGGAATCAGCCCCAGCATTTT
CDR3aa: CASSPRGRGYGGNQPQHF

v_gene: TRBV27
j_gene: TRBJ2-1
abundance: few
d_gene: TRBD2
CDR3nt: TGTGCCAGCAGTCCGGCCACACGGGGGGACTACCGGCAGCAGTTCTTC
CDR3aa: CASSPATRGDYRQQFF

v_gene: TRBV6-1
j_gene: TRBJ2-7
abundance: NA
d_gene: NA
CDR3nt: TGTGCCAGCTCGGTGTGGACAGCCTCCTACGAGCAGTACTTC
CDR3aa: CASSVWTASYEQYF

v_gene: TRBV29-1
j_gene: TRBJ1-5
abundance: few
d_gene: NA
CDR3nt: TGCAGCGTTGGTCCGGGGGTTTATCAGCCCCAGCATTTT
CDR3aa: CSVGPGVYQPQHF

v_gene: TRBV9
j_gene: TRBJ2-2
abundance: NA
d_gene: NA
CDR3nt: TGTGCCAGCAGCGTAGACAGCGGGGAGCTGTTTTTT
CDR3aa: CASSVDSGELFF

v_gene: TRBV6-5
j_gene: TRBJ1-3
abundance: NA
d_gene: NA
CDR3nt: TGTGCCAGCAGGCGGGACCGGGGAAACACCATATATTTT
CDR3aa: CASRRDRGNTIYF

v_gene: TRBV7-8
j_gene: TRBJ2-1
abundance: few
d_gene: NA
CDR3nt: TGTGCCAGCAGTTACGAAAACCCTGGGCTCAATGAGCAGTTCTTC
CDR3aa: CASSYENPGLNEQFF

v_gene: TRBV7-9
j_gene: TRBJ2-6
abundance: few
d_gene: TRBD1
CDR3nt: TGTGCCAGCAGCTTAGCGCAGGGGGCTGGGGCCAACGTCCTGACTTTC
CDR3aa: CASSLAQGAGANVLTF

v_gene: TRBV27
j_gene: TRBJ1-1
abundance: NA
d_gene: NA
CDR3nt: TGTGCCAGCAGTTTATCTCAACAGGCGAACACTGAAGCTTTCTTT
CDR3aa: CASSLSQQANTEAFF

v_gene: TRBV2
j_gene: TRBJ1-3
abundance: few
d_gene: NA
CDR3nt: TGTGCCAGCAGTGAGACAGGAAACACCATATATTTT
CDR3aa: CASSETGNTIYF